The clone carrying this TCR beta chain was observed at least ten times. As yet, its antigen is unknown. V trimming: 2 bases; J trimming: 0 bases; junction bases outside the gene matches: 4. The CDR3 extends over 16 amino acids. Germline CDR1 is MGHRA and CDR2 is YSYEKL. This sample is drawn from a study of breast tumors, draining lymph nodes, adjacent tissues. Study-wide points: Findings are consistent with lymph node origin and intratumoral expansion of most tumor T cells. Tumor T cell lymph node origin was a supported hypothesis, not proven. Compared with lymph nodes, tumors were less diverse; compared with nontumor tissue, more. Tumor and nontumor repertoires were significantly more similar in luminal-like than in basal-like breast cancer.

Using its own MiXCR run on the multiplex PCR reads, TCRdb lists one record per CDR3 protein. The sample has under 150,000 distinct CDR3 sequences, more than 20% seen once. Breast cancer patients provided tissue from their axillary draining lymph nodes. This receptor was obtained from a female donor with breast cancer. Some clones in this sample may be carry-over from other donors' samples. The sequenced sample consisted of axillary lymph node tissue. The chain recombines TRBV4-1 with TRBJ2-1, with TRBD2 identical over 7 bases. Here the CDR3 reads CASSQRTRNSYNEQFF. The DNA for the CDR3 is TGCGCCAGCAGCCAACGGACTAGGAACTCCTACAATGAGCAGTTCTTC.